The present entry profiles one T cell receptor (beta chain) with its context. Participants, roughly 18 to 89 years old, spanned some 23 US areas. This sample was included in a study of blood T cell repertoires in COVID-19. At the level of the study: Material from acute and convalescent COVID-19 was sourced from the United States, Italy and Spain. In each case, the material was cDNA or gDNA derived from T cells, B-cell-depleted T cells, or PBMCs.

From germline, CDR1 is SGHAT and CDR2 FQNNGV. This CDR3 spans 16 amino acids. After removal of 4 bases from V and 9 bases from J, the junction contained 10 bases not matched to a gene. As originally analysed: Using reference gene primer amplification, nucleated cell counts were estimated. Using immunoSEQ multiplex PCR, the repertoire was profiled, and TCRdb retains in-frame clones only, with some absent. V and J calls and clone size are given by that table; D and trimming were obtained from the DNA. The sample holds about 200,000 clones, about 80% seen once. This sequence was found in an older woman with acute COVID-19. V gene TRBV11-2 combines with J gene TRBJ2-1, with 12 bases that match TRBD2. Material for sequencing was PBMCs or T cells enriched from blood (not recorded which). The CDR3 loop is CASSSASGGAFGEQFF. Here the CDR3 DNA reads TGTGCCAGCAGCTCGGCTAGCGGGGGGGCTTTCGGTGAGCAGTTCTTC.